This entry lists 15 T cell receptor beta chains sequenced from one sample in a study of T cell repertoires in cytomegalovirus infection. One entry per CDR3 protein, called by TCRdb with MiXCR from the reads. Of 110,000 or so distinct CDR3 sequences in the sample, around 28% are singletons; the top ten hold approximately 78%. No antigen has been identified for these receptors. The material was CD8+ T cells from cultured PBMCs, obtained from culture after CMV antigen stimulation. The receptors derive from a human donor in good health (CMV status not recorded). Some clones in this sample may be carry-over from other donors' samples.

The V and J genes are TRBV7-9 and TRBJ1-2, with 8 bases aligning to TRBD1. Trimming at V came to 5 bases and at J to 5 bases, leaving 13 bases not matched to a gene. Germline-derived CDR1 and CDR2 are SEHNR and FQNEAQ (reference sequence). The CDR3 totals 16 residues. The CDR3 is CASSPYSTGEGYGYTF. The CDR3 coding sequence is TGTGCCAGCAGCCCATACTCGACAGGGGAGGGGTATGGCTACACCTTC. Filled out from reference TRBV7-9 and TRBJ1-2, the complete variable domain reads DTGVSQNPRHKITKRGQNVTFRCDPISEHNRLYWYRQTLGQGPEFLTYFQNEAQLEKSRLLSDRFSAERPKGSFSTLEIQRTEQGDSAMYLCASSPYSTGEGYGYTFGSGTRLTVV.

V is TRBV29-1 and J is TRBJ1-2; 8 bases line up with TRBD1. The ends lost 7 bases at V and 3 bases at J; junction bases unmatched: 13. There are 15 residues in the CDR3. Germline CDR1 SQVTM, CDR2 ANQGSEA. The CDR3 here is CSGSKGQGQDYGYTF. DNA for the CDR3: TGCAGCGGGTCCAAAGGACAGGGACAGGACTATGGCTACACCTTC.

This clonotype was seen only a few times. The chain has TRBV12-5 and TRBJ2-1; TRBD1 might be the D (6 bases). CDR3 length equals 15 residues. The V end was cut by 0 bases, the J end by 6 bases, with 12 bases between. Germline CDR1 and CDR2: LGHNT and FRNRAP. The CDR3 DNA is TGTGCTAGTGGTTTGGTACAGGGCAGTTTCAATGAGCAGTTCTTC. Its translation is CASGLVQGSFNEQFF.

This clonotype has a handful of counts. The chain couples TRBV7-9 to TRBJ2-1; D is unresolved. The V end was cut by 2 bases, the J end by 5 bases, with 13 bases between. CDR1 and CDR2 (germline): SEHNR, FQNEAQ (reference sequence). The CDR3 is 15 residues long. DNA for the CDR3: TGTGCCAGCAGCTTAATAGGGTCGGGTAACAATGAGCAGTTCTTC. It yields the protein CASSLIGSGNNEQFF.

This sequence joins TRBV9 and TRBJ2-1, with 7 bases aligning to TRBD2. The junction had 8 bases not matched to a gene; V was cut back by 4 bases and J by 4 bases. This CDR3 is 15 amino acids long. The germline V gene encodes CDR1 SGDLS and CDR2 YYNGEE. This chain's CDR3 is CASSPSGNLYNEQFF. CDR3 bases: TGTGCCAGCAGCCCAAGCGGGAATCTATACAATGAGCAGTTCTTC.

This rearrangement joins TRBV7-9 to TRBJ1-1; possible D gene TRBD1, 5 bases. Germline V lookup: CDR1 SEHNR, CDR2 FQNEAQ (reference sequence). V lost 3 bases, J lost 3 bases, and 17 bases lay in between. The CDR3 runs 16 residues. CDR3 sequence: CASSLEGLTRDTEAFF. In nucleotides, the CDR3 is TGTGCCAGCAGCTTGGAGGGGTTGACGAGGGACACTGAAGCTTTCTTT. Filled out from reference TRBV7-9 and TRBJ1-1, the complete variable domain reads DTGVSQNPRHKITKRGQNVTFRCDPISEHNRLYWYRQTLGQGPEFLTYFQNEAQLEKSRLLSDRFSAERPKGSFSTLEIQRTEQGDSAMYLCASSLEGLTRDTEAFFGQGTRLTVV.

This clonotype occurred many times. V and J are TRBV12-3 or TRBV12-4 and TRBJ2-5; D gene uncertain. The CDR3 runs 14 residues. The V and J ends lost 2 bases and 0 bases respectively, with 7 bases between them. In DNA, the CDR3 is TGTGCCAGCAGTTTACCTGGGAACCAAGAGACCCAGTACTTC. Protein: CASSLPGNQETQYF.

This clonotype has only a few counts. The genes are TRBV28 and TRBJ2-1; D is unclear. Germline V gene sequence: CDR1 MDHEN, CDR2 SYDVKM. Deletions cut 6 bases from V and 0 bases from J, with 12 bases between. The CDR3 loop spans 15 amino acids. The CDR3 DNA reads as TGTGCCAGCAGGAGTCCTAGTAGCTCCTACAATGAGCAGTTCTTC. Protein sequence: CASRSPSSSYNEQFF.

Of note for this clonotype: Just one base apart from a much larger clone, this may be a read error. The rearrangement links TRBV7-8 to TRBJ1-5, with D perhaps matching TRBD1 (6 bases). The CDR3 runs to 15 residues. Germline V CDR1 and CDR2: SGHVS, FQNEAQ. The CDR3 DNA reads TGTGCCGGCAGCTTACATCAGGGGCCGGCTCAGCCCCAGCATTTT. Encoded protein: CAGSLHQGPAQPQHF.

This clonotype was counted only a few times. The V call is TRBV2, the J call TRBJ2-5, with D hard to call. The V gene's germline CDR1 is SNHLY and CDR2 FYNNEI. This CDR3 region has 14 residues. V shed 2 bases and J shed 2 bases, with 9 bases lying between them. The CDR3 reads CASSEPALQETQYF. The DNA for the CDR3 is TGTGCCAGCAGTGAACCAGCATTGCAAGAGACCCAGTACTTC.

The gene calls are TRBV12-3 or TRBV12-4 and TRBJ2-3; D possibly corresponds to TRBD2 (6 bases). With 3 bases removed from V and 1 base from J, the gap between germline ends came to 17 bases. The CDR3 is made up of 17 amino acids. CDR3 sequence (DNA): TGTGCCAGCAGTTTCATACTGCAGACTAGACGCACAGATACGCAGTATTTT. Its translation is CASSFILQTRRTDTQYF.

This clonotype was recorded many times. The V gene is TRBV12-3 or TRBV12-4, the J gene TRBJ2-3; 9 nucleotides align to TRBD1. The J segment lost 5 bases and the V segment lost 6 bases, leaving 12 bases of the junction unmatched. The CDR3 sequence is 16 residues long. CDR3 region: CASRPTGGLGGDTQYF. The CDR3 DNA reads as TGTGCCAGCAGGCCAACAGGGGGCCTTGGTGGAGATACGCAGTATTTT.

The V and J genes are TRBV19 and TRBJ2-1; 9 positions agree with TRBD2. Losses at the gene ends were 8 bases for V and 4 bases for J; bases not matched to a gene: 12. The CDR3 spans 16 residues. From germline, CDR1 is LNHDA and CDR2 SQIVND (reference sequence). The DNA of the CDR3 is TGTGCCAGTGCGGTAGCGGGGGAGTGGGGTTACAATGAGCAGTTCTTC. The encoded protein is CASAVAGEWGYNEQFF.

This clonotype was detected a few times. J is TRBJ1-1 and V is TRBV4-1; D is unclear. Trimming stripped 5 bases from V and 7 bases from J, with 17 bases between. There are 14 residues in the CDR3. CDR1 is MGHRA, CDR2 YSYEKL, per germline. CDR3 region: CASSSTAVGGEAFF. The DNA of the CDR3 is TGCGCCAGCAGCTCTACCGCGGTAGGTGGTGAAGCTTTCTTT.

The chain joins TRBV7-9 to TRBJ2-7, with D possibly matching TRBD1 (5 bases). Germline CDR1 is SEHNR and CDR2 is FQNEAQ (reference sequence). V was pared by 4 bases and J by 0 bases, with 13 bases between. This CDR3 contains 15 residues. CDR3 in DNA: TGTGCCAGCAGCTCGTCCAGGGTACCCTCCTACGAGCAGTACTTC. Translating it yields CASSSSRVPSYEQYF.